This is a list of T cell receptor beta chains from one sample in a study of OX40 agonist ivuxolimab in advanced cancers. Assay used: immunoSEQ multiplex PCR; TCRdb lists only in-frame clones, some missing. Of 12,000 to 15,000 clones listed, about 80% are singletons. Sequencing used CD4+ or CD8+ T cells sorted from blood, obtained in a trial of the OX40 agonist ivuxolimab. Receptor source: an adult with an advanced solid tumor such as melanoma, head and neck, liver or kidney cancer. Each CDR3 is given with its conserved first and last residue. The D gene is left open where the match is weak. A row's size may be missing; if present it is once, few, many or a size class.

d_gene,j_gene,abundance,v_gene,CDR3aa,CDR3nt
NA,TRBJ2-2,NA,TRBV18,CASSPQQDGTGELFF,TGTGCCAGCTCACCCCAACAGGACGGCACCGGGGAGCTGTTTTTT
NA,TRBJ2-2,NA,TRBV6-1,CASGGGTGELFF,TGTGCCAGTGGGGGAGGTACCGGGGAGCTGTTTTTT
TRBD2,TRBJ2-7,NA,TRBV5-1,CASSLGRAGGYEQYF,TGCGCCAGCAGCTTGGGAAGGGCGGGAGGCTACGAGCAGTACTTC
NA,TRBJ1-2,few,TRBV12-5,CASGNSPNYGYTF,TGTGCTAGTGGAAACAGTCCTAACTATGGCTACACCTTC
NA,TRBJ2-5,NA,TRBV28,CASSFPPGPSRETQYF,TGTGCCAGCAGTTTCCCACCCGGACCCTCTAGGGAGACCCAGTACTTC
NA,TRBJ1-4,NA,TRBV5-4,CASSLWGDEKLFF,TGTGCCAGCAGCTTGTGGGGGGATGAAAAACTGTTTTTT
TRBD1,TRBJ2-5,once,TRBV5-6,CASNGDRDGETQYF,TGTGCCAGCAACGGTGACAGGGACGGAGAGACCCAGTACTTC
NA,TRBJ2-7,NA,TRBV6-5,CASSYSPGRLSYEQYF,TGTGCCAGCAGTTATTCCCCGGGACGGCTCTCCTACGAGCAGTACTTC
TRBD1,TRBJ1-2,NA,TRBV27,CASSFRDRGLGYTF,TGTGCCAGCAGTTTCCGTGACAGGGGGCTGGGCTACACCTTC
NA,TRBJ2-2,NA,TRBV7-9,CASSRRSGAGELFF,TGTGCCAGCAGCCGTAGGAGTGGGGCCGGGGAGCTGTTTTTT
TRBD2,TRBJ2-5,NA,TRBV5-8,CASTSGGTDWETQYF,TGTGCCAGCACTTCGGGGGGGACGGATTGGGAGACCCAGTACTTC
NA,TRBJ2-3,NA,TRBV9,CASSSSLFGTDTQYF,TGTGCCAGCAGCTCATCCCTCTTCGGCACAGATACGCAGTATTTT
NA,TRBJ1-2,NA,TRBV29-1,CSVDWGRDYGYTF,TGCAGCGTTGATTGGGGCAGGGACTATGGCTACACCTTC
NA,TRBJ1-1,once,TRBV5-6,CASSFWIQRGLDSEAFF,TGTGCCAGCAGCTTTTGGATCCAGCGGGGGCTAGACTCTGAAGCTTTCTTT
NA,TRBJ2-3,few,TRBV6-5,CASSYSNRFGDTQYF,TGTGCCAGCAGTTACTCTAACAGGTTCGGGGATACGCAGTATTTT
NA,TRBJ2-7,NA,TRBV10-2,CASSESPTGSYEQYF,TGCGCCAGCAGTGAGTCGCCTACGGGATCCTACGAGCAGTACTTC
NA,TRBJ2-7,few,TRBV13,CASSSRGGGHEQYF,TGTGCCAGCAGCTCCCGGGGAGGGGGCCACGAGCAGTACTTC
NA,TRBJ2-7,NA,TRBV6-4,CASSPKEGYHEQYF,TGTGCCAGCAGCCCCAAGGAGGGTTACCACGAGCAGTACTTC
TRBD1,TRBJ1-1,NA,TRBV4-1,CASSQSGGLNTEAFF,TGCGCCAGCAGCCAGTCAGGGGGCTTGAACACTGAAGCTTTCTTT
NA,TRBJ1-5,NA,TRBV28,CASSPGGRGDQPQHF,TGTGCCAGCAGTCCGGGAGGCAGAGGAGATCAGCCCCAGCATTTT
NA,TRBJ2-1,NA,TRBV7-9,CASSLTGFSHNEQFF,TGTGCCAGCAGCTTAACCGGGTTTTCCCACAATGAGCAGTTCTTC
NA,TRBJ2-6,NA,TRBV2,CASSEPGTGANVLTF,TGTGCCAGCAGTGAACCAGGGACTGGGGCCAACGTCCTGACTTTC
TRBD2,TRBJ2-2,NA,TRBV19,CASSIGLAVGELFF,TGTGCCAGTAGTATAGGCCTAGCGGTCGGGGAGCTGTTTTTT
TRBD2,TRBJ2-1,NA,TRBV13,CASSSASGMIDEQFF,TGTGCCAGCAGCTCCGCTAGCGGGATGATCGATGAGCAGTTCTTC
NA,TRBJ2-4,NA,TRBV5-3,CASSYLEGKNIQYF,TGTGCCAGCAGCTACCTCGAAGGCAAAAACATTCAGTACTTC
NA,TRBJ1-1,NA,TRBV6-5,CAIEGGGEAFF,TGTGCGATCGAGGGGGGAGGCGAAGCTTTCTTT
TRBD2,TRBJ2-2,medium-sized,TRBV9,CASSASEVAGDHTGELFF,TGTGCCAGCAGCGCCTCTGAGGTAGCGGGAGACCACACCGGGGAGCTGTTTTTT
NA,TRBJ2-1,few,TRBV15,CATSRDRGGKWHNEQFF,TGTGCCACCAGCAGAGATAGAGGCGGGAAGTGGCACAATGAGCAGTTCTTC
NA,TRBJ1-5,NA,TRBV5-8,CASSLGNQPQHF,TGTGCCAGCAGCTTAGGGAATCAGCCCCAGCATTTT
NA,TRBJ2-3,NA,TRBV19,CASSIGVLARPAPDTQYF,TGTGCCAGTAGTATCGGGGTACTAGCACGACCCGCCCCCGATACGCAGTATTTT
NA,TRBJ2-7,NA,TRBV28,CASSPAIGGSYEQYF,TGTGCCAGCAGCCCTGCAATAGGCGGGTCCTACGAGCAGTACTTC
TRBD1,TRBJ1-5,NA,TRBV7-9,CASSLGQGEQPQHF,TGTGCCAGCAGCTTAGGACAGGGGGAACAGCCCCAGCATTTT
NA,TRBJ2-5,NA,TRBV11-2,CASSDFRGAETQYF,TGTGCCAGCAGCGACTTCAGGGGCGCGGAGACCCAGTACTTC
NA,TRBJ1-4,few,TRBV2,CASSRDPTNEKLFF,TGTGCCAGCAGTAGGGATCCAACTAATGAAAAACTGTTTTTT
TRBD1,TRBJ2-7,NA,TRBV4-1,CASSPRQGSYEQYF,TGCGCCAGCAGCCCCCGACAGGGATCCTACGAGCAGTACTTC
NA,TRBJ2-4,NA,TRBV7-8,CASSRGAPLAKNIQYF,TGTGCCAGCAGCCGAGGGGCACCTTTAGCCAAAAACATTCAGTACTTC
NA,TRBJ2-7,few,TRBV9,CASSVGGPTYEQYF,TGTGCCAGCAGCGTAGGCGGGCCCACCTACGAGCAGTACTTC
TRBD2,TRBJ2-7,once,TRBV15,CATSRVRSGRSYEQYF,TGTGCCACCAGCAGAGTAAGGAGCGGGAGGTCCTACGAGCAGTACTTC
NA,TRBJ2-5,NA,TRBV5-1,CASSFNRQETQYF,TGCGCCAGCAGCTTTAACAGACAAGAGACCCAGTACTTC
TRBD1,TRBJ2-3,NA,TRBV5-4,CASSMLTGFTDTQYF,TGTGCCAGCAGCATGTTGACAGGGTTCACAGATACGCAGTATTTT
TRBD1,TRBJ2-7,NA,TRBV2,CASSWDRSYEQYF,TGTGCCAGCAGTTGGGACAGGAGCTACGAGCAGTACTTC
NA,TRBJ2-3,NA,TRBV7-9,CASSPPGTDTQYF,TGTGCCAGCAGCCCTCCCGGCACAGATACGCAGTATTTT
NA,TRBJ2-1,NA,TRBV11-1,CASSLDRSDSRRTQFF,TGTGCCAGCAGCTTAGATCGTTCGGACAGCAGAAGGACCCAGTTCTTC
NA,TRBJ2-7,NA,TRBV7-6,CASSLGIGYEQYF,TGTGCCAGCAGCTTAGGGATCGGCTACGAGCAGTACTTC
NA,TRBJ1-1,NA,TRBV25-1,CASERYTEAFF,TGTGCCAGCGAGCGTTACACTGAAGCTTTCTTT
NA,TRBJ2-1,NA,TRBV2,CASKGIRNEQFF,TGTGCCAGCAAGGGGATACGTAATGAGCAGTTCTTC
NA,TRBJ1-4,NA,TRBV11-2,CASSLGTGRDEKLFF,TGTGCCAGCAGTTTAGGTACAGGGCGAGATGAAAAACTGTTTTTT
TRBD1,TRBJ1-5,NA,TRBV27,CASSSGTGPNQPQHF,TGTGCCAGCAGTTCCGGGACAGGGCCTAATCAGCCCCAGCATTTT
NA,TRBJ2-7,NA,TRBV9,CASSVGPRGTYEQYF,TGTGCCAGCAGCGTGGGCCCCAGGGGAACCTACGAGCAGTACTTC
TRBD1,TRBJ2-3,large,TRBV5-1,CASSPEQGARSDTQYF,TGCGCCAGCAGCCCCGAGCAGGGGGCGAGGTCAGATACGCAGTATTTT
NA,TRBJ2-7,NA,TRBV25-1,CASTELGSDEQYF,TGTGCCAGCACTGAACTGGGTTCAGACGAGCAGTACTTC
TRBD1,TRBJ1-1,NA,TRBV6-1,CASSSWTGYTEAFF,TGTGCCAGCAGTTCCTGGACAGGGTACACTGAAGCTTTCTTT